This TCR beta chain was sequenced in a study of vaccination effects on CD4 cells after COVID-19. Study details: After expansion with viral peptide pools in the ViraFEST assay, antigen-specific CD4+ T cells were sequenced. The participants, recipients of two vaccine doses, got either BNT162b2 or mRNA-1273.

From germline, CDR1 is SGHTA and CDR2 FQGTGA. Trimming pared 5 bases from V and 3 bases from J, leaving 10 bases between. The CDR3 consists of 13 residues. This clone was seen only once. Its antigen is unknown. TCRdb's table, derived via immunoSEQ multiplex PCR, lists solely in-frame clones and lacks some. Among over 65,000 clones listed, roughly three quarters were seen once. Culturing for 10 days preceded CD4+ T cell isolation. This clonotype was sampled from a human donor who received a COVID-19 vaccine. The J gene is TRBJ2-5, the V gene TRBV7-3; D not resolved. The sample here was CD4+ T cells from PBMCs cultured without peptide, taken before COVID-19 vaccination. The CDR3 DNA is TGTGCCAGCAGCCGGTATTTGGAAGAGACCCAGTACTTC. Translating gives CASSRYLEETQYF.